One and the same sample provided the 29 T cell receptor beta chains below, sequenced in a study of a mutant IDH1 vaccine in newly diagnosed glioma. The protocol was immunoSEQ multiplex PCR, while the TCRdb copy is restricted to in-frame clones and leaves out a portion. The sample lists approximately 70,000 clones, 75% to 85% occurring once. Time point meaning: baseline, week 1 (first vaccination visit). The treatment is: pre-vaccination baseline after standard-of-care therapy. The material was PBMCs, obtained from a glioma patient treated with radiotherapy, temozolomide or both. All receptors derive from a man between 50 and 59 years old with glioma.

The rearrangement uses TRBV5-6 and TRBJ1-5, with D hard to call. Germline lookup yields CDR1 SGHDT and CDR2 YYEEEE. V shed 4 bases and J shed 0 bases, with 8 bases lying between them. CDR3 length: 14 residues. The CDR3 protein is CASSVGNSNQPQHF. CDR3 bases: TGTGCCAGCAGCGTAGGGAATAGCAATCAGCCCCAGCATTTT.

The chain has TRBV7-2 and TRBJ1-1, with D unresolved. The CDR3 is 12 residues long. Germline V CDR1 and CDR2: SGHTA, FQGNSA. V gave up 2 bases and J gave up 1 base, with 2 bases separating them. The CDR3, as DNA: TGTGCCAGCAGCTTACAGAACACTGAAGCTTTCTTT. Amino acid sequence: CASSLQNTEAFF.

The rearrangement links TRBV6-6 to TRBJ2-7; D ambiguous. Germline assignment: CDR1 MNHNY and CDR2 SVGAGI (reference sequence). The V gene lost 4 bases and the J gene lost 1 base, with 8 bases spanning the gap. This CDR3 comprises 13 residues. In DNA, the CDR3 is TGTGCCAGCAGTTTTAAGGGTTCCTACGAGCAGTACTTC. Its translation: CASSFKGSYEQYF.

J is TRBJ2-5 and V is TRBV6-1, with D perhaps TRBD2 (6 bases). Germline-derived CDR1 and CDR2 are MNHNS and SASEGT. V dropped 9 bases and J dropped 3 bases, with 14 bases sitting between them. This CDR3 comprises 13 residues. This CDR3 is CASFIWGEETQYF. The CDR3 nucleotides read TGTGCCAGTTTCATTTGGGGGGAAGAGACCCAGTACTTC.

This clone has more than one count but fewer than ten. The genes are TRBV4-1 and TRBJ2-7; unclear D gene. The CDR3 spans 13 residues. Germline lookup yields CDR1 MGHRA and CDR2 YSYEKL. Trimming removed 3 bases from V and 2 bases from J, with 8 bases in between. The CDR3 spells CASSQLEAYEQYF. The CDR3 region has the DNA TGCGCCAGCAGCCAGTTAGAAGCCTACGAGCAGTACTTC.

The V call is TRBV19, the J call TRBJ2-1; D uncertain. The V end lost 3 bases, the J end lost 9 bases, and 6 bases lay between the germline ends. Germline V gene lookup returns CDR1 LNHDA and CDR2 SQIVND (reference sequence). The CDR3 length is 11 residues. The DNA for the CDR3 is TGTGCCAGTAGTATGTCGGGTGAGCAGTTCTTC. Protein: CASSMSGEQFF.

The table lists this clone with a few counts. The chain is built from TRBV30 and TRBJ1-5; 7 bases line up with TRBD1. With 2 bases clipped from V and 5 bases from J, the junction kept 6 bases outside the gene matches. The germline gives CDR1 GTSNPN, CDR2 SVGIG (reference sequence). The CDR3 sequence is 14 residues long. The CDR3 region has the DNA TGTGCCTGGAGTCTCGGACAGGTCTATCAGCCCCAGCATTTT. Translating it yields CAWSLGQVYQPQHF.

The V call is TRBV9, the J call TRBJ2-1, with D uncertain. This CDR3 is built from 13 residues. Looked up from germline, CDR1 is SGDLS and CDR2 is YYNGEE. V lost 0 bases and J 6 bases, leaving 7 bases between the germline ends. DNA for the CDR3: TGTGCCAGCAGCGTAGGGGATCGCAATGAGCAGTTCTTC. As protein: CASSVGDRNEQFF.

V and J are TRBV14 and TRBJ2-5, with TRBD1 identical over 7 bases. The CDR3 consists of 13 residues. Germline CDR1 reads SGHDN; CDR2 reads FVKESK. V trimming: 4 bases; J trimming: 4 bases; junction bases outside the gene matches: 3. The CDR3 DNA follows: TGTGCCAGCAGCCGCAACAGGGGAGAGACCCAGTACTTC. Translation gives CASSRNRGETQYF.

The chain joins TRBV27 to TRBJ2-7, with a possible D match to TRBD2 (6 bases). CDR3 length: 16 residues. The V gene lost 4 bases and the J gene lost 0 bases, with 16 bases spanning the gap. CDR1 MNHEY and CDR2 SMNVEV come from the germline V gene (reference sequence). DNA of the CDR3: TGTGCCAGCAGTTACCGGCGGGACCAAAGCTCCTACGAGCAGTACTTC. Encoded protein: CASSYRRDQSSYEQYF.

Only a few counts were recorded for this clone. V is TRBV29-1 and J is TRBJ1-1; D call uncertain. Trimming removed 4 bases from V and 6 bases from J, with 18 bases in between. The CDR3 loop spans 14 amino acids. Looked up from germline, CDR1 is SQVTM and CDR2 is ANQGSEA. As DNA, the CDR3 is TGCAGCGTTGCAAGGACGGACGTGCGCCCTGAAGCTTTCTTT. Protein: CSVARTDVRPEAFF.

The genes are TRBV27 and TRBJ1-5; tentative D call: TRBD1 (5 bases). Germline V CDR1 and CDR2: MNHEY, SMNVEV (reference sequence). The CDR3 has 14 amino acids. The V end was cut by 0 bases, the J end by 7 bases, with 10 bases between. The CDR3 region is CASSLSSGKQPQHF. The CDR3 DNA follows: TGTGCCAGCAGTTTATCCTCAGGGAAGCAGCCCCAGCATTTT.

This chain connects TRBV19 to TRBJ2-5; D remains ambiguous. Germline CDR1 is LNHDA and CDR2 is SQIVND (reference sequence). V was clipped by 4 bases and J by 3 bases, with 18 bases between them. CDR3 length: 16 amino acids. The chain's CDR3 is CASSSGGAELEETQYF. The DNA of the CDR3 is TGTGCCAGTAGTAGTGGTGGTGCTGAACTCGAAGAGACCCAGTACTTC. The variable domain in full, with the rest retrieved from reference TRBV19 and TRBJ2-5, is DGGITQSPKYLFRKEGQNVTLSCEQNLNHDAMYWYRQDPGQGLRLIYYSQIVNDFQKGDIAEGYSVSREKKESFPLTVTSAQKNPTAFYLCASSSGGAELEETQYFGPGTRLLVL.

This clone is medium-sized (0.01 to 0.1%) by share. This sequence joins TRBV5-4 and TRBJ1-1; D unclear. Germline V gene data show CDR1 as SGHNT and CDR2 as YYREEE (reference sequence). The CDR3 sequence is 14 residues long. The ends were cut back, 1 base at V and 1 base at J, with 8 bases in the middle. The CDR3: CASSLRGPNTEAFF. The CDR3 DNA sequence: TGTGCCAGCAGCTTGCGCGGACCGAACACTGAAGCTTTCTTT.

This clone was detected only a few times. The chain couples TRBV4-1 to TRBJ2-7; D may be TRBD2 (6 bases). From germline, CDR1 is MGHRA and CDR2 YSYEKL. Between the trimmed V and J ends, which lost 0 bases and 6 bases, there was a span of 12 bases. The CDR3 is 14 amino acids. The CDR3: CASSQDALAIEQYF. The CDR3 nucleotides are TGCGCCAGCAGCCAAGATGCACTAGCTATCGAGCAGTACTTC.

The chain couples TRBV9 to TRBJ1-6; D unclear. V shed 3 bases and J shed 0 bases, with 13 bases lying between them. This CDR3 is 17 amino acids long. The germline gives CDR1 SGDLS, CDR2 YYNGEE. The CDR3 DNA follows: TGTGCCAGCAGCGACCCAGGACCGAACTCCTATAATTCACCCCTCCACTTT. Translated, it gives CASSDPGPNSYNSPLHF.

The chain links TRBV18 to TRBJ1-1; no clear D gene. The CDR3 covers 14 residues. V lost 3 bases and J lost 1, with 9 bases in between. CDR1 is KGHSH and CDR2 is LQKENI in the germline V gene. Here the CDR3 DNA reads TGTGCCAGCTCACCCTTGACGGAGAACACTGAAGCTTTCTTT. This translates into CASSPLTENTEAFF.

V gene TRBV11-2 combines with J gene TRBJ2-5; TRBD2 might be the D (6 bases). The CDR3 spans 15 residues. From germline, CDR1 is SGHAT and CDR2 FQNNGV. V was cut by 5 bases and J by 2 bases, with 15 bases left in between. Here the CDR3 reads CASSKTGREQETQYF. The CDR3 DNA reads as TGTGCCAGCAGCAAAACTGGGCGGGAACAAGAGACCCAGTACTTC.

This sequence joins TRBV6-5 and TRBJ1-4, with D uncertain. Between the trimmed V and J ends, which lost 5 bases and 1 base, there was a span of 11 bases. CDR3 size: 15 residues. CDR1 and CDR2 from the germline V gene are MNHEY and SVGAGI. CDR3 in DNA: TGTGCCAGCAGTAGAAACGCGATAACTAATGAAAAACTGTTTTTT. Residues: CASSRNAITNEKLFF.

The chain employs TRBV5-1 and TRBJ1-4; TRBD1 agrees at 7 bases. The CDR3 sequence is 16 residues long. Unmatched junction bases numbered 2, after V lost 0 bases and J lost 0 bases. CDR1 is SGHRS, CDR2 YFSETQ, per germline. DNA for the CDR3: TGCGCCAGCAGCTTGGGGCAGGGGGCAACTAATGAAAAACTGTTTTTT. This codes for CASSLGQGATNEKLFF.

CDR3 amino acids: CAWSGKEQYF. CDR3 coding DNA: TGTGCCTGGAGTGGAAAGGAGCAGTACTTC. This chain links TRBV30 with TRBJ2-7, with D unclear. This CDR3 contains 10 residues. Trimming cost V 1 base and J 7 bases, with 5 bases left between them. Germline assignment: CDR1 GTSNPN and CDR2 SVGIG (reference sequence).

The chain has TRBV7-6 and TRBJ1-5; D is ambiguous. Trimming took 5 bases from V and 8 from J, leaving 13 bases between them. Germline values: CDR1 SGHVS, CDR2 FNYEAQ. There are 13 residues in the CDR3. This chain's CDR3 is CASSRVLSEPQHF. In DNA, the CDR3 is TGTGCCAGCAGCCGCGTTTTATCAGAGCCCCAGCATTTT.

The chain links TRBV2 to TRBJ2-4; 10 bases fit TRBD2. Germline values: CDR1 SNHLY, CDR2 FYNNEI. The J segment lost 2 bases and the V segment lost 7 bases, leaving 5 bases of the junction unmatched. The CDR3 loop spans 15 amino acids. The CDR3 nucleotides are TGTGCCAGCACTAAGCGGGGGGGTCCCAAAAACATTCAGTACTTC. It codes for CASTKRGGPKNIQYF.

The V gene is TRBV18, the J gene TRBJ2-7, with a tentative D call TRBD2 (6 bases). Looked up from germline, CDR1 is KGHSH and CDR2 is LQKENI. Trimming took 3 bases from V and 0 from J, leaving 12 bases between them. The CDR3 has 15 amino acids. This chain's CDR3 is CASSPGEASSYEQYF. For the CDR3, the DNA is TGTGCCAGCTCACCGGGGGAGGCAAGCTCCTACGAGCAGTACTTC.

This clone showed up just once. Other nucleotide sequences from this sample produce the same CDR3. The V and J genes are TRBV5-6 and TRBJ2-7; D is uncertain. Trimming removed 0 bases at V and 3 bases at J, with 4 bases between. This CDR3 is 12 amino acids long. Germline lookup yields CDR1 SGHDT and CDR2 YYEEEE. In nucleotides, the CDR3 is TGTGCCAGCAGCTTGGGTGGCTACGAGCAGTACTTC. Amino acid sequence: CASSLGGYEQYF.

The genes are TRBV19 and TRBJ1-5; no clear D. The CDR3 loop spans 12 amino acids. V lost 7 bases and J 9 bases, leaving 13 bases between the germline ends. Germline-derived CDR1 and CDR2 are LNHDA and SQIVND (reference sequence). CDR3 amino acids: CASTTGGRPQHF. For the CDR3, the DNA is TGTGCCAGTACCACGGGCGGCCGGCCCCAGCATTTT. The variable domain in full, with the rest retrieved from reference TRBV19 and TRBJ1-5, is DGGITQSPKYLFRKEGQNVTLSCEQNLNHDAMYWYRQDPGQGLRLIYYSQIVNDFQKGDIAEGYSVSREKKESFPLTVTSAQKNPTAFYLCASTTGGRPQHFGDGTRLSIL.

This clone was counted a few times. CDR3 in amino acids: CASSLTGAYNEQFF. CDR3 nucleotides: TGTGCCAGCAGCTTAACGGGGGCTTACAATGAGCAGTTCTTC. This sequence joins TRBV7-3 and TRBJ2-1; a possible D gene is TRBD1 (6 bases). Germline V lookup: CDR1 SGHTA, CDR2 FQGTGA. The CDR3 is 14 residues long. The V end was cut by 0 bases, the J end by 4 bases, with 7 bases between.

The chain's CDR3 is CASSQVRDSGNTIYF. CDR3 sequence (DNA): TGTGCCAGCAGCCAAGTCAGGGACTCTGGAAACACCATATATTTT. The chain joins TRBV4-2 to TRBJ1-3, with D perhaps matching TRBD1 (5 bases). Germline values: CDR1 LGHNA, CDR2 YNFKEQ. The CDR3 has 15 residues. Between the trimmed V and J ends, which lost 1 base and 0 bases, there was a span of 7 bases.

V and J are TRBV2 and TRBJ1-2, with a possible D match to TRBD1 (5 bases). CDR3 length: 13 residues. The V end lost 4 bases, the J end lost 8 bases, and 14 bases lay between the germline ends. The germline V gene encodes CDR1 SNHLY and CDR2 FYNNEI. The DNA of the CDR3 is TGTGCCAGCAGTGGACAGCCGATCGCCGGCTACACCTTC. Encoded protein: CASSGQPIAGYTF.